These 5 T cell receptor beta chains were all obtained from the same sample, sequenced in a study of cytomegalovirus exposure and HLA in healthy donors. The table came from immunoSEQ multiplex PCR; TCRdb's copy has only in-frame clones and leaves some out. The table records about 120,000 clones, more than 70% of them present only once. Sequencing used PBMCs. These receptors were collected from a woman between 25 and 40 years old in good health and CMV-seronegative.

The chain combines TRBV7-6 with TRBJ2-2; TRBD1 matches at 8 bases. The CDR3 has 16 amino acids. Germline V gives CDR1 SGHVS, CDR2 FNYEAQ. J lost 9 bases, V lost 1 base, and 10 bases had no gene match. Here the CDR3 reads CASSLVGTGGPWELFF. CDR3 nucleotide sequence: TGTGCCAGCAGCTTAGTGGGGACAGGAGGGCCGTGGGAGCTGTTTTTT.

The rearrangement uses TRBV15 and TRBJ2-7, with D perhaps TRBD1 (6 bases). Trimming removed 5 bases from V and 5 bases from J, with 13 bases in between. The germline gives CDR1 LNHNV, CDR2 YYDKDF (reference sequence). This CDR3 is 13 amino acids long. DNA of the CDR3: TGTGCCACCAGCCGCGTGGGGGCCCACGAGCAGTACTTC. Protein: CATSRVGAHEQYF.

This clone occurred once. The rearrangement joins TRBV10-3 to TRBJ2-2, with 9 bases matching TRBD1. Losses at the gene ends were 6 bases for V and 3 bases for J; bases not matched to a gene: 5. The germline V gene encodes CDR1 ENHRY and CDR2 SYGVKD. CDR3 length equals 15 residues. The CDR3 here is CAIREGQGDTGELFF. The CDR3 DNA follows: TGTGCCATCAGGGAGGGACAGGGAGACACCGGGGAGCTGTTTTTT.

This chain joins TRBV29-1 and TRBJ2-1, with TRBD2 matching 12 bases. CDR1 and CDR2 (germline): SQVTM, ANQGSEA. Unmatched junction bases numbered 8, after V lost 3 bases and J lost 2 bases. This CDR3 has 17 amino acids. This chain's CDR3 is CSVEGLAGGHAYNEQFF. The CDR3 bases are TGCAGCGTTGAGGGCCTAGCGGGGGGGCACGCCTACAATGAGCAGTTCTTC.

This chain uses TRBV5-1 with TRBJ2-7; no firm D call. V dropped 4 bases and J dropped 0 bases, with 14 bases sitting between them. The CDR3 extends over 15 amino acids. Germline-derived CDR1 and CDR2 are SGHRS and YFSETQ. CDR3 coding DNA: TGCGCCAGCAGCGCCCCCGAACTATCCTCCTACGAGCAGTACTTC. This sequence encodes CASSAPELSSYEQYF.